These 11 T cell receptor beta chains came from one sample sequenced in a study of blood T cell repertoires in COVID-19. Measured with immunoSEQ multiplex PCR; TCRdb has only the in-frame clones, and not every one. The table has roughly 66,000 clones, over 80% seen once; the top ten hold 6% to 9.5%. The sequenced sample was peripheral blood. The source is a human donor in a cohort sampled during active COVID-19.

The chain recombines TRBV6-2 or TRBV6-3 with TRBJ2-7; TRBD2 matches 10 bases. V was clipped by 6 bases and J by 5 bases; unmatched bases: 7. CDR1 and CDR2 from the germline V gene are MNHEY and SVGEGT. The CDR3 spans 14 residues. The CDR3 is CASSFSGRRHEQYF. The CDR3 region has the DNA TGTGCCAGCAGCTTTAGCGGGAGGCGACACGAGCAGTACTTC.

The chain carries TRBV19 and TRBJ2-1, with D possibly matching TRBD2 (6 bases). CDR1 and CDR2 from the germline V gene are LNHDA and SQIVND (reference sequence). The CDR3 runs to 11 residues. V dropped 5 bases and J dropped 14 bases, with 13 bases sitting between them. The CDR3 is CASSSSGTEFF. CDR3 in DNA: TGTGCCAGTAGTTCGTCCGGGACTGAGTTCTTC.

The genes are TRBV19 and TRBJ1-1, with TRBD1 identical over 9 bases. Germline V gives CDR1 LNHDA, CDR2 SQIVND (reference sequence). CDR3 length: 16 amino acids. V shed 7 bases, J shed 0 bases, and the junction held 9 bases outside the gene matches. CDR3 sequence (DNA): TGTGCCAGTACCACAGGGGGCGCGGGCATGAACACTGAAGCTTTCTTT. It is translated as CASTTGGAGMNTEAFF.

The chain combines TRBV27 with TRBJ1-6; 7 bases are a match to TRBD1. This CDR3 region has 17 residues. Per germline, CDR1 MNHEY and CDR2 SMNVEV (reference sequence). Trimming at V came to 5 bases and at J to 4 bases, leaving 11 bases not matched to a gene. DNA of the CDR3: TGTGCCAGCAGTGACCGGACAGGCCGGGGATATAATTCACCCCTCCACTTT. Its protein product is CASSDRTGRGYNSPLHF.

CDR3 coding DNA: TGTGCCAGCAAGTGGACAGGGGGTCAGCCCCAGCATTTT. It encodes CASKWTGGQPQHF. The rearrangement joins TRBV2 to TRBJ1-5; 10 bases agree with TRBD1. This CDR3 region has 13 residues. Germline CDR1 is SNHLY and CDR2 is FYNNEI. Germline trimming cut 7 bases from V and 6 bases from J; bases unmatched to any gene: 3.

CDR3 sequence: CASSLKQGEETQYF. The CDR3 region has the DNA TGTGCCAGCAGCTTGAAACAGGGTGAAGAGACCCAGTACTTC. J is TRBJ2-5 and V is TRBV5-4; D is perhaps TRBD1 (6 bases). V lost 1 base, J lost 3 bases, and 10 bases lay in between. The germline gives CDR1 SGHNT, CDR2 YYREEE (reference sequence). The CDR3 extends over 14 amino acids.

This CDR3 reads CASSDGQGGRDYGYTF. The CDR3 region has the DNA TGCGCCAGCAGCGACGGACAGGGGGGCCGGGACTATGGCTACACCTTC. The rearrangement uses TRBV5-1 and TRBJ1-2; TRBD1 matches 10 bases. V lost 4 bases and J lost 3; bases outside the gene matches: 9. Per the germline V gene, CDR1 is SGHRS and CDR2 is YFSETQ. The CDR3 is made up of 16 amino acids.

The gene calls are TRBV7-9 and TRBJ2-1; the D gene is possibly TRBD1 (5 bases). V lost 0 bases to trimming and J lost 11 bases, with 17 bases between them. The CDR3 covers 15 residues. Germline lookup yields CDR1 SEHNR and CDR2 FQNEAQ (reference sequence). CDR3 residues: CASSLALTTERKQFF. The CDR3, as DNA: TGTGCCAGCAGCTTAGCGCTTACGACAGAACGGAAGCAGTTCTTC.

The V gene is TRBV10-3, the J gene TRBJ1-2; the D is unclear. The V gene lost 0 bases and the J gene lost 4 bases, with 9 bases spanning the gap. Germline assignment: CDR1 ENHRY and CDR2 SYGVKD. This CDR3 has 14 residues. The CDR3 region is CAISESTGGYGYTF. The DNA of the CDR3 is TGTGCCATCAGTGAGTCTACTGGTGGCTATGGCTACACCTTC.

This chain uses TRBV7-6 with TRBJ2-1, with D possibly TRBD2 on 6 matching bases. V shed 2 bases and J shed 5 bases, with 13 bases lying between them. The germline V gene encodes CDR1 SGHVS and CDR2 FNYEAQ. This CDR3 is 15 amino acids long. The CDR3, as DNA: TGTGCCAGCAGCTTATCCAGCGGGTTTAACAATGAGCAGTTCTTC. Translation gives CASSLSSGFNNEQFF.

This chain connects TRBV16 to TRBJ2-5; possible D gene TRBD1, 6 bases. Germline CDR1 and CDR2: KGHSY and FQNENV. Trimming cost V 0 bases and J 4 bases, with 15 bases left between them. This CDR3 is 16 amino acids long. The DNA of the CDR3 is TGTGCCAGCAGCCAATCATCGGCAGGGGCGGGAGAGACCCAGTACTTC. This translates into CASSQSSAGAGETQYF.